This record covers a single TCR beta chain. The specificity of this receptor is unknown. No base-level quality is on record; no much larger clone is a single base apart. This entry comes from a study of T cells in Graves' hyperthyroidism and ophthalmopathy (dated by TCRdb to 2018 to 2020). With regard to the full study: Peripheral blood samples were taken at the time of initial diagnosis, prior to any treatment. To identify distinguishing TCR V-J signatures, a discovery cohort of around 100 patients was used, comprising some 43 with Graves' ophthalmopathy and 57 with stable Graves' hyperthyroidism. Prospective prediction of ophthalmopathy was tested in an independent validation cohort consisting of about 19 hyperthyroidism patients and 15 or so patients who later progressed to ophthalmopathy. The roughly 91 discovery patients were randomly divided into training and test sets at a 7:3 ratio. The study also compared thyroid tissue and blood T-cell repertoires from a handful of Graves' hyperthyroidism patients. After blood sampling, hyperthyroidism patients were treated with methimazole at a starting dose of 30 mg daily, and ophthalmopathy patients were treated with high-dose intravenous methylprednisolone. According to the paper, TCR Vbeta CDR3 sequencing was carried out on about 140 peripheral blood samples, which came from 40 to 45 ophthalmopathy, under 85 hyperthyroidism and some 17 progressor patients.

Ophthalmopathy patients had moderately to severely active disease, Clinical Activity Score of at least 3, NOSPECS grade of at least 4, and duration under 3 months. Patients with uncontrolled infections, other autoimmune diseases, pregnancy or lactation were excluded. Diagnoses were based on clinical symptoms, serum thyroxine and TRAb, thyroid ultrasound and orbital computed tomography. PBMCs were isolated from 7.5 to 10 ml of fresh peripheral blood by Ficoll-Paque density gradient centrifugation. Total RNA was extracted with Trizol reagent, and quality was checked on an Agilent 2100 Bioanalyzer. The TCR beta CDR3 regions were amplified from the RNA transcripts. For the first round of RT-PCR on the TCR CDR3, the HTBI primer set was used together with the Qiagen OneStep RT-PCR kit. Libraries were constructed in a second round of multiplex PCR, after which size selection and purification were carried out. Paired-end sequencing of the libraries was performed with 100 bp reads on an Illumina HiSeq2000. The study's own analysis went as follows. SOAPnuke was used to process the raw data, removing reads that contained adapters or uncalled bases, had a mean Phred below 15, or lacked an exact match to the constant primer or identifier. COPE v1.2.5 was used to merge the high-quality paired reads, and each unique nucleotide sequence was defined as a clonotype. Clonotypes were aligned to IMGT TRBV, TRBD and TRBJ reference segments using MiTCR v1.1. Only V-J combinations with frequency above 0.0001, covering 99.2% of repertoires, were analysed. A TCS score was defined as the ratio between F50 (clonal expansion) and ExV (chaos), using BLOSUM62-based TCRdist between CDR3 peptides within each V-J. Welch's t-statistics and random forest reduced 500 to 550 V-J features to 13, which were used in a naive Bayes classifier (R e1071). Clones were called with MiXCR by TCRdb after fastp trimmed the public reads at Q25, and only in-frame beta chains were retained. One record per CDR3 amino acid sequence lists the most common genes and DNA. These V and J calls originate from TCRdb's pipeline instead of the authors' own analysis. The sample table lists roughly 550,000 distinct CDR3 sequences, 15% to 20% of them with a count of one. In total, the top ten clones hold 25% to 30% of the sample.

V is cut by 3 bases and J by 7 bases, and the space between the germline ends is 10 bases. From the cysteine through the phenylalanine, the CDR3 covers 14 amino acids. The retained sequence is limited to the CDR3, 42 bases, with the frame set at the first base. What the authors observed across the whole study: Blood samples also contained most of the expanded thyroid clonotypes (frequency above 0.001), which suggests that blood repertoires may reflect thyroid immune responses. In validation, the model predicted progression to ophthalmopathy with roughly 70% sensitivity and less than 80% specificity, a median of approximately 6.5 months before onset. Sample size was not statistically predetermined, and blinding of investigators to group allocation was not performed. A 13 V-J signature model separated ophthalmopathy from stable hyperthyroidism, with roughly 88% sensitivity and roughly 84% specificity in cross-validation and 80%/75% in testing.

This TCR derives from a woman between 25 and 40 years old with Graves' ophthalmopathy. Sequencing was done on a sample of blood. Rearrangement joined TRBV12-3 or TRBV12-4 to TRBJ1-6; TRBD1 might be the D gene, on 5 matching bases. The sequenced DNA is TGTGCCAGCAGTTTTATGGGGGGGAATTCACCCCTCCACTTT. The encoded protein is CASSFMGGNSPLHF.